The source of this TCR beta chain is a study of T cell repertoires in cytomegalovirus infection. Across the study: As its CMV epitopes, the study selected recently identified HLA-C-restricted and well-studied HLA-B-restricted targets. TCR beta signatures that were public indicated CMV infection and matching HLA type.

This clonotype came up a few times. Its antigen remains unidentified. J lost 2 bases, V lost 3 bases, and 3 bases had no gene match. The CDR3 extends over 15 amino acids. Germline V CDR1 and CDR2: MGHDK, SYGVNS. TCRdb re-called the reads through MiXCR, storing one row per CDR3 protein. Of hundreds of thousands of distinct CDR3 sequences in the sample, roughly 43% are singletons; the top ten hold around 44%. The study, taken as a whole, reports: Clonotypes of TCR beta that were HLA-C-restricted and CMV-specific dominated the ex vivo response. Accumulated public TCR beta family frequency recognized individuals carrying CMV together with the relevant HLA.

The chain recombines TRBV25-1 with TRBJ1-4; TRBD1 agrees at 7 bases. The input for sequencing was cultured PBMCs, taken from culture after CMV antigen stimulation. The clonotype was recovered from a human donor in good health (CMV status not recorded). Some clones in this sample may be carry-over from other donors' samples. In DNA form, the CDR3 reads TGTGCCAGCAGTGATTTAGGGGGCACTAATGAAAAACTGTTTTTT. It encodes CASSDLGGTNEKLFF.